This T cell receptor beta chain was identified during a study of T cell responses to AZD1222 COVID-19 vaccine. Points from the study as a whole: Donors, mostly white British, included more females; clonal diversity was possibly underestimated. After the peak T cell response, and only then, were repertoires sampled.

Here immunoSEQ multiplex PCR was the method, and the copy in TCRdb shows in-frame clones only, minus some. The data hold 150,000 or so clones, with approximately 95% observed a single time. There are 15 residues in the CDR3. The germline V gene encodes CDR1 MNHEY and CDR2 SVGEGT. V lost 4 bases to trimming and J lost 0 bases, with 10 bases between them. A remark on this clone: Its antigen is still unknown.

The V call is TRBV6-2 or TRBV6-3, the J call TRBJ1-5; the D gene is possibly TRBD1 (6 bases). This sequence was found in an adult in good health. Sample: peripheral blood, taken on day 0 of MenACWY control vaccination. The CDR3 reads CASSSHRDSNQPQHF. The CDR3 coding sequence is TGTGCCAGCAGTTCCCACAGGGATAGCAATCAGCCCCAGCATTTT.